These T cell receptor beta chains were read from a single sample in a study of blood T cells in healthy people across ages. TCRdb re-derived calls from the 5' RACE reads in MiXCR, one entry per CDR3 protein. Counted here are about 1,000,000 distinct CDR3 sequences, around 45% occurring once; the ten biggest clones make up 18%. Input material: blood. These receptors originate from a woman aged 55-70 years in good health. Both conserved end residues are part of each CDR3. A D gene is named only where the DNA matches it firmly. The size field is filled for only some rows; it gives once, few, many or a size class.

j_call: TRBJ2-3; cdr3_length: 15; clone_size: few; d_call: NA; v_call: TRBV20-1; cdr3_aa: CSSRRVGVTTDTQYF; cdr3_nt: TGCAGTTCCCGGAGGGTGGGAGTCACCACAGATACGCAGTATTTT
j_call: TRBJ2-7; cdr3_length: 16; clone_size: few; d_call: TRBD2; v_call: TRBV5-1; cdr3_aa: CASSGASGRSSSEQYF; cdr3_nt: TGCGCCAGCAGCGGGGCTAGCGGGAGGAGTAGTAGCGAGCAGTACTTC
j_call: TRBJ2-7; cdr3_length: 13; clone_size: once; d_call: NA; v_call: TRBV20-1; cdr3_aa: CSARDFWGNEQYF; cdr3_nt: TGCAGTGCTAGAGATTTCTGGGGAAACGAGCAGTACTTC
j_call: TRBJ2-7; cdr3_length: 14; clone_size: few; d_call: NA; v_call: TRBV29-1; cdr3_aa: CSVEGEWEHYEQYF; cdr3_nt: TGCAGCGTTGAAGGAGAATGGGAGCACTACGAGCAGTACTTC
j_call: TRBJ2-3; cdr3_length: 16; clone_size: NA; d_call: TRBD2; v_call: TRBV28; cdr3_aa: CASTSPLAGEGDTQYF; cdr3_nt: TGTGCCAGCACCTCTCCCCTCGCGGGAGAGGGAGATACGCAGTATTTT
j_call: TRBJ2-1; cdr3_length: 16; clone_size: NA; d_call: TRBD1; v_call: TRBV12-5; cdr3_aa: CASGLVPGTGVNEQFF; cdr3_nt: TGTGCTAGTGGTTTGGTACCCGGGACAGGGGTCAATGAGCAGTTCTTC
j_call: TRBJ2-5; cdr3_length: 15; clone_size: few; d_call: TRBD2; v_call: TRBV20-1; cdr3_aa: CSASLLAGGPQEQYF; cdr3_nt: TGCAGTGCTAGCCTGCTAGCGGGAGGGCCTCAGGAGCAGTACTTC
j_call: TRBJ2-2; cdr3_length: 15; clone_size: once; d_call: NA; v_call: TRBV7-6; cdr3_aa: CASSTQGTSGGELFF; cdr3_nt: TGTGCCAGCAGCACCCAGGGGACCTCGGGCGGGGAGCTGTTTTTT
j_call: TRBJ2-4; cdr3_length: 16; clone_size: NA; d_call: TRBD1; v_call: TRBV4-1; cdr3_aa: CASSQIGTGGKNIQYF; cdr3_nt: TGCGCCAGCAGCCAAATCGGGACAGGGGGCAAAAACATTCAGTACTTC
j_call: TRBJ2-2; cdr3_length: 15; clone_size: NA; d_call: NA; v_call: TRBV28; cdr3_aa: CASSGAGQRPVELFF; cdr3_nt: TGTGCCAGCTCCGGCGCCGGACAACGACCAGTGGAGCTGTTTTTT
j_call: TRBJ2-6; cdr3_length: 19; clone_size: few; d_call: TRBD1; v_call: TRBV7-9; cdr3_aa: CASRLAGTGVEEGANVLTF; cdr3_nt: TGTGCCAGCAGATTAGCCGGGACAGGGGTTGAGGAAGGGGCCAACGTCCTGACTTTC
j_call: TRBJ2-7; cdr3_length: 14; clone_size: few; d_call: NA; v_call: TRBV10-3; cdr3_aa: CAISAGTESYEQYF; cdr3_nt: TGTGCCATCAGCGCCGGGACCGAATCCTACGAGCAGTACTTC
j_call: TRBJ2-4; cdr3_length: 17; clone_size: NA; d_call: NA; v_call: TRBV20-1; cdr3_aa: CSAPPLGGLVGKNIQYF; cdr3_nt: TGCAGTGCTCCCCCGTTGGGGGGCCTCGTTGGCAAAAACATTCAGTACTTC
j_call: TRBJ2-7; cdr3_length: 14; clone_size: NA; d_call: NA; v_call: TRBV2; cdr3_aa: CASSGVGGKYEQYF; cdr3_nt: TGTGCCAGCAGTGGGGTTGGGGGGAAATACGAGCAGTACTTC
j_call: TRBJ2-7; cdr3_length: 14; clone_size: NA; d_call: TRBD1; v_call: TRBV5-8; cdr3_aa: CASSLTGVPYEQYF; cdr3_nt: TGTGCCAGCAGCTTGACAGGGGTCCCCTACGAGCAGTACTTC
j_call: TRBJ2-3; cdr3_length: 16; clone_size: many; d_call: TRBD2; v_call: TRBV20-1; cdr3_aa: CSARGVRAGGGDTQYF; cdr3_nt: TGCAGTGCCCGAGGGGTCCGAGCGGGAGGCGGAGATACGCAGTATTTT
j_call: TRBJ2-6; cdr3_length: 17; clone_size: NA; d_call: NA; v_call: TRBV9; cdr3_aa: CASSVGAGSSGANVLTF; cdr3_nt: TGTGCCAGCAGCGTAGGGGCAGGAAGCTCTGGGGCCAACGTCCTGACTTTC
j_call: TRBJ2-1; cdr3_length: 16; clone_size: NA; d_call: NA; v_call: TRBV5-1; cdr3_aa: CASSRGLSSSYNEQFF; cdr3_nt: TGCGCCAGCAGCCGGGGACTTTCAAGCTCCTACAATGAGCAGTTCTTC
j_call: TRBJ2-7; cdr3_length: 15; clone_size: few; d_call: NA; v_call: TRBV7-6; cdr3_aa: CASSSLATPSYEQYF; cdr3_nt: TGTGCCAGCAGCTCCCTGGCGACTCCATCCTACGAGCAGTACTTC
j_call: TRBJ2-7; cdr3_length: 14; clone_size: NA; d_call: NA; v_call: TRBV11-1; cdr3_aa: CASSRTASYNEQYF; cdr3_nt: TGTGCCAGCAGCCGGACGGCCTCCTACAATGAGCAGTACTTC
j_call: TRBJ2-1; cdr3_length: 16; clone_size: NA; d_call: TRBD2; v_call: TRBV7-9; cdr3_aa: CASSPPIEGGVNEQFF; cdr3_nt: TGTGCCAGCAGCCCCCCGATCGAGGGAGGGGTCAATGAGCAGTTCTTC
j_call: TRBJ2-3; cdr3_length: 15; clone_size: NA; d_call: TRBD1; v_call: TRBV6-5; cdr3_aa: CASSYFGTATDTQYF; cdr3_nt: TGTGCCAGCAGTTACTTTGGGACAGCCACAGATACGCAGTATTTT
j_call: TRBJ2-3; cdr3_length: 17; clone_size: NA; d_call: TRBD2; v_call: TRBV7-2; cdr3_aa: CASSWTSGSAFTDTQYF; cdr3_nt: TGTGCCAGCAGCTGGACTAGCGGGAGTGCGTTCACAGATACGCAGTATTTT
j_call: TRBJ2-7; cdr3_length: 13; clone_size: many; d_call: NA; v_call: TRBV29-1; cdr3_aa: CSVRGPGSYEQYF; cdr3_nt: TGCAGCGTTCGCGGGCCAGGGTCCTACGAGCAGTACTTC
j_call: TRBJ2-7; cdr3_length: 12; clone_size: NA; d_call: NA; v_call: TRBV5-8; cdr3_aa: CASSIYSYEQYF; cdr3_nt: TGTGCCAGCAGCATATACAGCTACGAGCAGTACTTC
j_call: TRBJ2-7; cdr3_length: 15; clone_size: few; d_call: TRBD1; v_call: TRBV30; cdr3_aa: CAWSAGTGWSYEQYF; cdr3_nt: TGTGCCTGGAGCGCCGGGACAGGGTGGTCCTACGAGCAGTACTTC
j_call: TRBJ2-6; cdr3_length: 12; clone_size: few; d_call: NA; v_call: TRBV30; cdr3_aa: CAWIGGANVLTF; cdr3_nt: TGTGCCTGGATAGGTGGGGCCAACGTCCTGACTTTC
j_call: TRBJ2-5; cdr3_length: 15; clone_size: few; d_call: TRBD1; v_call: TRBV23-1; cdr3_aa: CASEKDRKAQETQYF; cdr3_nt: TGCGCCAGCGAAAAGGACAGGAAGGCGCAAGAGACCCAGTACTTC
j_call: TRBJ2-5; cdr3_length: 16; clone_size: NA; d_call: NA; v_call: TRBV20-1; cdr3_aa: CSARFVARVFGETQYF; cdr3_nt: TGCAGTGCTCGATTTGTAGCCCGCGTCTTCGGGGAGACCCAGTACTTC
j_call: TRBJ2-3; cdr3_length: 14; clone_size: NA; d_call: NA; v_call: TRBV6-5; cdr3_aa: CASSYSKLTDTQYF; cdr3_nt: TGTGCCAGCAGTTACTCGAAACTCACAGATACGCAGTATTTT
j_call: TRBJ2-7; cdr3_length: 12; clone_size: many; d_call: NA; v_call: TRBV7-2; cdr3_aa: CASSSGVGEQYF; cdr3_nt: TGTGCCAGCAGCTCAGGGGTGGGGGAGCAGTACTTC
j_call: TRBJ2-3; cdr3_length: 13; clone_size: NA; d_call: TRBD2; v_call: TRBV29-1; cdr3_aa: CSVIAGSTDTQYF; cdr3_nt: TGCAGCGTTATAGCGGGGAGCACAGATACGCAGTATTTT
j_call: TRBJ2-1; cdr3_length: 19; clone_size: NA; d_call: TRBD2; v_call: TRBV11-1; cdr3_aa: CASSSGLAGGTSSYNEQFF; cdr3_nt: TGTGCCAGCAGCTCGGGACTAGCGGGAGGCACCAGCTCCTACAATGAGCAGTTCTTC
j_call: TRBJ2-5; cdr3_length: 12; clone_size: NA; d_call: NA; v_call: TRBV29-1; cdr3_aa: CGVEDPGETQYF; cdr3_nt: TGCGGCGTTGAGGATCCGGGGGAGACCCAGTACTTC
j_call: TRBJ2-7; cdr3_length: 16; clone_size: few; d_call: NA; v_call: TRBV27; cdr3_aa: CASSRDGVTLSYEQYF; cdr3_nt: TGTGCCAGCAGTAGGGACGGAGTTACCCTCTCCTACGAGCAGTACTTC
j_call: TRBJ1-1; cdr3_length: 14; clone_size: few; d_call: NA; v_call: TRBV12-3/TRBV12-4; cdr3_aa: CASSPSSDNTEAFF; cdr3_nt: TGTGCCAGCAGCCCATCGAGCGATAACACTGAAGCTTTCTTT
j_call: TRBJ2-7; cdr3_length: 15; clone_size: NA; d_call: NA; v_call: TRBV11-2; cdr3_aa: CASTYLAGKPYEQYF; cdr3_nt: TGTGCCAGCACATATCTGGCCGGGAAACCCTACGAGCAGTACTTC
j_call: TRBJ2-5; cdr3_length: 11; clone_size: once; d_call: NA; v_call: TRBV30; cdr3_aa: CAVGGSETQYF; cdr3_nt: TGTGCGGTTGGAGGAAGTGAGACCCAGTACTTC
j_call: TRBJ2-5; cdr3_length: 16; clone_size: NA; d_call: TRBD1; v_call: TRBV18; cdr3_aa: CASSPPIRDSQETQYF; cdr3_nt: TGTGCCAGCTCACCACCGATTCGGGACAGTCAAGAGACCCAGTACTTC
j_call: TRBJ2-1; cdr3_length: 13; clone_size: NA; d_call: NA; v_call: TRBV12-5; cdr3_aa: CASGLVPAAEQFF; cdr3_nt: TGTGCTAGTGGTTTGGTACCAGCGGCTGAGCAGTTCTTC
j_call: TRBJ1-2; cdr3_length: 14; clone_size: NA; d_call: NA; v_call: TRBV3-1; cdr3_aa: CASSTRQGSYGYTF; cdr3_nt: TGTGCCAGCAGCACGCGTCAGGGGTCCTATGGCTACACCTTC
j_call: TRBJ2-3; cdr3_length: 14; clone_size: few; d_call: TRBD1; v_call: TRBV6-5; cdr3_aa: CASSRDSRTDTQYF; cdr3_nt: TGTGCCAGCAGTCGGGACAGCCGCACAGATACGCAGTATTTT
j_call: TRBJ1-2; cdr3_length: 17; clone_size: NA; d_call: TRBD1; v_call: TRBV5-1; cdr3_aa: CASRGGTGARTFLGYTF; cdr3_nt: TGCGCCAGCAGAGGCGGGACAGGGGCCCGAACCTTTTTAGGCTACACCTTC
j_call: TRBJ2-5; cdr3_length: 15; clone_size: NA; d_call: NA; v_call: TRBV4-1; cdr3_aa: CASSHLGPRGETQYF; cdr3_nt: TGCGCCAGCAGCCACCTCGGACCGCGTGGAGAGACCCAGTACTTC
j_call: TRBJ2-1; cdr3_length: 16; clone_size: NA; d_call: NA; v_call: TRBV3-1; cdr3_aa: CASSQVSALPYNEQFF; cdr3_nt: TGTGCCAGCAGCCAAGTTTCCGCGCTCCCATACAATGAGCAGTTCTTC
j_call: TRBJ2-7; cdr3_length: 11; clone_size: NA; d_call: NA; v_call: TRBV20-1; cdr3_aa: CSASEDMEQYF; cdr3_nt: TGCAGTGCTAGTGAAGATATGGAGCAGTACTTC
j_call: TRBJ2-5; cdr3_length: 14; clone_size: NA; d_call: TRBD2; v_call: TRBV6-5; cdr3_aa: CVSTNSGRQETQYF; cdr3_nt: TGTGTCAGCACCAATAGCGGGAGGCAAGAGACCCAGTACTTC
j_call: TRBJ2-1; cdr3_length: 12; clone_size: NA; d_call: NA; v_call: TRBV18; cdr3_aa: CASSLKQDEQFF; cdr3_nt: TGTGCCAGCTCACTTAAACAAGATGAGCAGTTCTTC
j_call: TRBJ2-7; cdr3_length: 14; clone_size: NA; d_call: TRBD1; v_call: TRBV6-6; cdr3_aa: CASSTSGTGLWQYF; cdr3_nt: TGTGCCAGCAGTACCTCCGGGACAGGGTTGTGGCAGTACTTC
j_call: TRBJ2-5; cdr3_length: 15; clone_size: NA; d_call: TRBD2; v_call: TRBV20-1; cdr3_aa: CSAPEIAGNQETQYF; cdr3_nt: TGCAGTGCTCCCGAAATAGCGGGGAACCAAGAGACCCAGTACTTC